These 21 T cell receptor beta chains came from one sample sequenced in a study of blood T cell repertoires in COVID-19. TCRdb's table, derived via immunoSEQ multiplex PCR, lists solely in-frame clones and lacks some. The data contain over 150,000 clones, 85% to 90% of them seen just once; the ten biggest clones take up approximately 0.88%. Material: peripheral blood. The receptors shown here come from a woman between 18 and 30 years old who had recovered from COVID-19.

The rearrangement joins TRBV5-6 to TRBJ2-7, with D possibly TRBD1 on 5 matching bases. With 6 bases removed from V and 3 bases from J, the gap between germline ends came to 19 bases. CDR1 is SGHDT, CDR2 YYEEEE, per germline. The CDR3 length is 15 residues. The CDR3 DNA reads TGTGCCAGCACCCGAAGACGGGTCAGGGACTACGAGCAGTACTTC. This encodes CASTRRRVRDYEQYF.

This chain links TRBV18 with TRBJ2-7; a possible D gene is TRBD2 (7 bases). This CDR3 has 14 amino acids. Trimming stripped 5 bases from V and 3 bases from J, with 14 bases between. CDR1 and CDR2 (germline): KGHSH, LQKENI. CDR3 residues: CASSGGDTNYEQYF. In DNA, the CDR3 is TGTGCCAGCTCAGGGGGGGACACTAACTACGAGCAGTACTTC.

The chain has TRBV21-1 and TRBJ2-7; the table's D call, TRBD2, has no DNA check behind it. TRBV21-1 is a listed pseudogene. The CDR3 is 16 amino acids. CDR3 amino acids: CASSKISTSGSYEQYV. The CDR3 DNA reads TGTGCCAGCAGCAAAATCTCGACTAGCGGGAGTTACGAGCAGTACGTC.

This clone is classed as medium-sized. The chain employs TRBV12-5 and TRBJ1-2, with TRBD1 matching over 8 bases. Germline trimming cut 1 base from V and 13 bases from J; bases unmatched to any gene: 8. The germline CDR1 and CDR2 sequences are LGHNT and FRNRAP. The CDR3 covers 13 residues. CDR3 in amino acids: CASGLGRTGRSTF. The CDR3 DNA sequence: TGTGCTAGTGGTTTGGGACGGACAGGGAGGAGCACCTTC.

The chain combines TRBV5-1 with TRBJ2-1; TRBD2 is a possible D gene (6 bases). The CDR3 contains 12 residues. CDR1 SGHRS and CDR2 YFSETQ come from the germline V gene. Deletions cut 3 bases from V and 9 bases from J, with 10 bases between. CDR3 sequence reads: CASSWDLGEQFF. In DNA, the CDR3 is TGCGCCAGCAGCTGGGACTTGGGTGAGCAGTTCTTC. The full variable domain, with the rest looked up from reference TRBV5-1 and TRBJ2-1, is KAGVTQTPRYLIKTRGQQVTLSCSPISGHRSVSWYQQTPGQGLQFLFEYFSETQRNKGNFPGRFSGRQFSNSRSEMNVSTLELGDSALYLCASSWDLGEQFFGPGTRLTVL.

The chain carries TRBV6-5 and TRBJ2-7, with 7 bases matching TRBD2. CDR1 and CDR2 from the germline V gene are MNHEY and SVGAGI. CDR3 length equals 15 residues. V dropped 0 bases and J dropped 2; count of bases not matched to a gene: 4. CDR3 sequence (DNA): TGTGCCAGCAGTTACTCGGCTAGCGGAACCTACGAGCAGTACGTC. Encoded protein: CASSYSASGTYEQYV.

The rearrangement links TRBV19 to TRBJ1-1; 9 bases are a match to TRBD1. Germline trimming cut 10 bases from V and 0 bases from J; bases unmatched to any gene: 33. The CDR3 covers 23 residues. Germline V gives CDR1 LNHDA, CDR2 SQIVND (reference sequence). CDR3 sequence reads: CANFEPGQGYVVDYFRVNTEAFF. The CDR3 region has the DNA TGTGCCAATTTTGAACCGGGACAGGGATATGTGGTGGACTATTTCCGAGTGAACACTGAAGCTTTCTTT.

The chain recombines TRBV7-6 with TRBJ2-2, with a possible D match to TRBD1 (5 bases). The CDR3 runs 15 residues. Deletions cut 2 bases from V and 2 bases from J, with 9 bases between. Germline-derived CDR1 and CDR2 are SGHVS and FNYEAQ. CDR3 DNA sequence: TGTGCCAGCAGCTTACTCCAGGGTAACACCGGGGAGCTGTTTTTT. This encodes CASSLLQGNTGELFF.

A few counts support this clone. The CDR3 is CASSSRAGGSYEQYV. The CDR3 DNA follows: TGTGCCAGCAGTTCTAGAGCGGGAGGGTCCTACGAGCAGTACGTC. The V and J genes are TRBV28 and TRBJ2-7; the match to TRBD2 covers 10 bases. The CDR3 is made up of 15 amino acids. In germline, CDR1 is MDHEN, CDR2 SYDVKM. The J segment lost 1 base and the V segment lost 4 bases, leaving 4 bases of the junction unmatched.

The chain carries TRBV21-1 and TRBJ2-7; the D call in the table, TRBD1, was not verified against the DNA. TRBV21-1 is flagged as a pseudogene. This CDR3 is 14 amino acids long. The CDR3 is CASSGGTGVSEQYF. The DNA for the CDR3 is TGTGCCAGCAGCGGCGGGACAGGCGTGTCCGAGCAGTACTTC.

This chain links TRBV2 with TRBJ2-2; the match to TRBD2 covers 7 bases. The CDR3 is 15 amino acids. V was clipped by 10 bases and J by 6 bases; unmatched bases: 14. The germline V gene encodes CDR1 SNHLY and CDR2 FYNNEI. The CDR3 coding sequence is TGTGCCATCCACGGGCTAGCGGAGGACGCCGGGGAGCTGTTTTTT. This encodes CAIHGLAEDAGELFF.

V gene TRBV7-2 combines with J gene TRBJ1-1, with TRBD1 identical over 11 bases. Unmatched junction bases numbered 1, after V lost 2 bases and J lost 8 bases. The CDR3 length is 13 residues. Germline CDR1 reads SGHTA; CDR2 reads FQGNSA. CDR3 in amino acids: CASSLRTGGEAFF. CDR3 nucleotide sequence: TGTGCCAGCAGCTTAAGGACAGGGGGCGAAGCTTTCTTT.

This sequence joins TRBV27 and TRBJ2-1, with TRBD2 identical over 12 bases. The germline gives CDR1 MNHEY, CDR2 SMNVEV (reference sequence). CDR3 length: 16 residues. J gave up 2 bases and V 3 bases, and 2 bases lay outside the gene matches. The CDR3 DNA is TGTGCCAGCAGTTTGACTAGCGGGAGAACCTACAATGAGCAGTTCTTC. As protein: CASSLTSGRTYNEQFF.

This clone came up once. The rearrangement joins TRBV10-3 to TRBJ2-3, with 8 bases that match TRBD2. Germline lookup yields CDR1 ENHRY and CDR2 SYGVKD. This CDR3 region has 15 residues. The trim removed 6 bases at V and 3 bases at J, leaving 8 bases unmatched. CDR3 coding DNA: TGTGCCATCAGCCTCGGGGGGGTTGGAACAGATACGCAGTATTTT. Amino acids: CAISLGGVGTDTQYF.

The chain joins TRBV4-1 to TRBJ2-1, with D unclear. The V end lost 0 bases, the J end lost 3 bases, and 12 bases lay between the germline ends. The germline gives CDR1 MGHRA, CDR2 YSYEKL. The CDR3 has 16 residues. The CDR3 DNA reads TGCGCCAGCAGCCAAGAATGGGCAGTAGGCTACAATGAGCAGTTCTTC. It translates to CASSQEWAVGYNEQFF.

This chain uses TRBV3-1 (or the pseudogene TRBV3-2) with TRBJ2-7, with 10 bases fitting TRBD1. Germline CDR1 reads LGHDT; CDR2 reads YNNKEL (reference sequence). Losses at the gene ends were 0 bases for V and 7 bases for J; bases not matched to a gene: 6. The CDR3 spans 15 residues. The CDR3 here is CASSQDDRGPVEQYF. CDR3 in DNA: TGTGCCAGCAGCCAAGACGACAGGGGGCCGGTTGAGCAGTACTTC.

The chain is built from TRBV7-9 and TRBJ2-7; perhaps TRBD1 as D (6 bases). Trimming removed 4 bases from V and 4 bases from J, with 20 bases in between. Per the germline V gene, CDR1 is SEHNR and CDR2 is FQNEAQ (reference sequence). This CDR3 is built from 16 residues. The CDR3 region has the DNA TGTGCCAGCAGCTCCCGAAATCCGGGACATAAATACGAGCAGTACTTC. Its translation is CASSSRNPGHKYEQYF.

The CDR3 coding sequence is TGCGCCAGCAGAGATTCAGGGGGGCTGGGTAACACTGAAGCTTTCTTT. Translated: CASRDSGGLGNTEAFF. This sequence joins TRBV5-1 and TRBJ1-1; 7 bases match TRBD1. CDR1 and CDR2 (germline): SGHRS, YFSETQ. The CDR3 is 16 amino acids. J lost 2 bases, V lost 5 bases, and 12 bases had no gene match.

The rearrangement uses TRBV30 and TRBJ2-7, with D tentatively TRBD2 (6 bases). Germline V gene sequence: CDR1 GTSNPN, CDR2 SVGIG (reference sequence). This CDR3 spans 13 amino acids. V dropped 4 bases and J dropped 2 bases, with 12 bases sitting between them. The CDR3 nucleotides read TGTGCCTGGAAACCTAGCGAAACCTACGAGCAGTACGTC. Its protein product is CAWKPSETYEQYV.

This chain joins TRBV28 and TRBJ1-2; D might be TRBD1 (5 bases). Trimming shortened V by 3 bases and J by 7 bases, and 12 bases separated the two germline ends. CDR1 and CDR2 (germline): MDHEN, SYDVKM. CDR3 length: 13 residues. This CDR3 reads CASSFSGRGGYTF. DNA for the CDR3: TGTGCCAGCAGTTTTTCAGGGAGGGGTGGCTACACCTTC.

This chain connects TRBV7-9 to TRBJ2-1; TRBD2 is a possible D gene (5 bases). CDR1 is SEHNR and CDR2 is FQNEAQ in the germline V gene (reference sequence). V lost 2 bases and J 4 bases, leaving 12 bases between the germline ends. The CDR3 length is 15 residues. The DNA for the CDR3 is TGTGCCAGCAGCTTAACTAGGTCCAGATACAATGAGCAGTTCTTC. This encodes CASSLTRSRYNEQFF.